This TCR beta chain was documented in a study of T cells after posttransplantation cyclophosphamide (dated by TCRdb to 2015 to 2016). Study-level background: T cell repertoire reconstitution was tracked by TRB sequencing after myeloablative bone marrow transplantation in which posttransplantation cyclophosphamide was used as GVHD prophylaxis. Samples from a few dozen PTCy-treated patients and approximately 15 related bone marrow donors of those patients were subjected to antigen receptor sequencing. Blood from all 30 or so PTCy patients with 1-year posttransplant specimens was subjected to TRB sequencing. Up to roughly 3 additional blood samples from 2 to 5.2 years after transplant were also TRB-sequenced in 3 patients, as was pretransplant blood from a handful of patients. Because TRA and TRB clonality were tightly correlated in 9 samples, subsequent TCR analyses were focused on TRB only. Public TRB sequences were queried against a database of over 3,600 sequences associated with responses to pathogens, tumor antigens, self-antigens and alloantigens.

The PTCy-treated patients were enrolled in a prospective multi-institutional clinical trial. Peripheral blood and bone marrow mononuclear cells were isolated by Ficoll-Hypaque density centrifugation and cryopreserved. Summary of the overall study and its limitations: Across 45 patients, recipient CMV seropositivity and CMV reactivation were highly associated with TRB clonality; PTCy diversity was similar to CNI/methotrexate controls. The TRB repertoires of T cells infiltrating skin or GI tract showed only limited overlap with the TRB repertoires of T cells in blood. Donor-recipient similarity was low at 1-2 months but rose over the first year, and later blood repertoires were often dominated by donor CD8+ memory clones.

CDR1 and CDR2 (SGDLS, YYNGEE) derive from the germline V gene. Here V drops 2 bases and J drops 3 bases, and the junction holds 1 base not matched to any gene. The CDR3 covers 13 residues, taking in both the cysteine and the phenylalanine. Only CDR3 DNA remains: 39 bases, in frame from the first base. A word on this clone: Its antigen is not yet known. It has no much larger one-base neighbor in the sample; base qualities were not kept.

TRB sequencing was run on genomic DNA with either the immunoSEQ assay at survey resolution or the hsTCRB kit. Processing in the source paper ran as follows. The immunoSEQ software handled the initial read processing, while the LymphoSeq R package was used for the repertoire analyses. Clonality was calculated as 1 minus normalized Shannon entropy, and the Gini coefficient was also calculated for each TRB dataset. Phenotypes of unsorted samples were inferred by mapping TRB sequences from sorted subsets of the recipient or donor onto unsorted samples of the same recipient. As stored in TCRdb, this immuneACCESS dataset retains in-frame rearrangements with V and J assigned. A fraction of the clones does not appear; measured against another copy, unresolved V genes explain less than half of the discrepancy, and the remainder lacks a known reason. V, J and clone size were drawn from that table, and D and trimming were deduced from the DNA. Across this sample there are fewer than 25,000 clones, with roughly 86% seen only once. Jointly, the top ten make up approximately 6.5% of the sample.

The source of this sequence is a woman aged 55-75 years with a blood cancer, CMV-positive, and with a related stem cell donor. Sequencing used PBMCs. The rearrangement combines TRBV9 with TRBJ1-1; the junction holds 7 bases that match TRBD1. The CDR3 has the sequence CASSVQGDTEAFF. The DNA sequence reads TGTGCCAGCAGCGTCCAGGGGGACACTGAAGCTTTCTTT.